Below, one T cell receptor beta chain is given with its context. Authors' data handling: Amplification with reference gene primers provided the estimates of nucleated cell counts. Using immunoSEQ multiplex PCR, the repertoire was profiled, and TCRdb retains in-frame clones only, with some absent. The V and J calls and the clone size are those of that table, but D and trimming were determined from the DNA. The data hold 350,000 to 450,000 clones, with approximately 87% observed a single time. The source of the sample is a study of blood T cell repertoires in COVID-19. The overall study: Acute and convalescent COVID-19 specimens originated in the United States, Italy and Spain. PBMCs, B-cell-depleted T cells, or T cells provided the cDNA or gDNA that made up the material.

A Seattle source enrolled patients during active infection and followed them longitudinally. Germline CDR1 reads SQVTM; CDR2 reads ANQGSEA. V lost 4 bases, J lost 2 bases, and 15 bases lay in between. CDR3 size: 14 residues. V is TRBV29-1 and J is TRBJ2-7; D possibly corresponds to TRBD2 (6 bases). Sequences were obtained from peripheral blood. The receptor was isolated from a woman aged 55-70 years with COVID-19, enrolled during active disease. CDR3 amino acids: CSVVPWAGTYEQYF. The CDR3 region has the DNA TGCAGCGTTGTTCCATGGGCGGGAACCTACGAGCAGTACTTC.